The 23 T cell receptor beta chains given below trace back to one sample, sequenced in a study of T cells in Graves' hyperthyroidism and ophthalmopathy. Amplified TCR beta CDR3 regions derived from RNA transcripts. The TCR CDR3 first-round RT-PCR relied on the HTBI primer set. From the multiplex PCR reads, TCRdb called clonotypes with MiXCR, one entry per CDR3 protein. Counted here are 600,000 to 700,000 distinct CDR3 sequences, roughly 14% occurring once; the ten biggest clones make up about 4%. Specimen: blood. These receptors were obtained from a middle-aged woman with Graves' ophthalmopathy.

This clonotype was picked up many times. The chain uses TRBV28 and TRBJ1-1, with D uncertain. The germline V gene has CDR1 MDHEN and CDR2 SYDVKM. V was shortened by 5 bases and J by 6 bases, with 10 bases between the two germline ends. The CDR3 is 12 amino acids. The CDR3 DNA reads as TGTGCCAGCAGTCGATGGAAGTCTGAAGCTTTCTTT. Amino acid sequence: CASSRWKSEAFF.

CDR3 DNA sequence: TGTGCCAGCAGCGCCACTAGCGGGGTACAAGAGACCCAGTACTTC. Its protein is CASSATSGVQETQYF. The chain combines TRBV16 with TRBJ2-5, with TRBD2 matching over 10 bases. Trimming at V came to 5 bases and at J to 2 bases, leaving 5 bases not matched to a gene. The CDR3 is 15 amino acids. In germline, CDR1 is KGHSY, CDR2 FQNENV. Full variable domain (remainder filled in from reference TRBV16 and TRBJ2-5): GEEVAQTPKHLVRGEGQKAKLYCAPIKGHSYVFWYQQVLKNEFKFLISFQNENVFDETGMPKERFSAKCLPNSPCSLEIQATKLEDSAVYFCASSATSGVQETQYFGPGTRLLVL.

The sample holds a few counts of this clonotype. DNA for the CDR3: TGTGCCAGCAGTGCCCACAGAGATTCTAACACTGAAGCTTTCTTT. It encodes CASSAHRDSNTEAFF. This chain links TRBV2 with TRBJ1-1; D is undetermined. CDR1 is SNHLY, CDR2 FYNNEI, per germline. The CDR3 consists of 15 residues. The ends were cut back, 4 bases at V and 2 bases at J, with 14 bases in the middle.

The V call is TRBV5-1, the J call TRBJ2-2; 15 bases are a match to TRBD2. The CDR3 covers 17 residues. J gave up 6 bases and V 4 bases, and 7 bases lay outside the gene matches. CDR1 is SGHRS, CDR2 YFSETQ, per germline. CDR3 sequence: CASSLGLAGGQAGELFF. The CDR3 DNA sequence: TGCGCCAGCAGCCTCGGACTAGCGGGAGGGCAAGCCGGGGAGCTGTTTTTT.

This clonotype was recorded once. The chain recombines TRBV6-5 with TRBJ1-2; D remains unclear. The CDR3 runs 14 residues. Trimming took off 6 bases at V and 4 bases at J, with 15 bases between the two ends. The germline gives CDR1 MNHEY, CDR2 SVGAGI. DNA for the CDR3: TGTGCCAGCAGCTACCCGGGCTCAGTCTATGGCTACACCTTC. Its translation is CASSYPGSVYGYTF.

This clonotype was seen ten or more times. This chain uses TRBV28 with TRBJ2-5, with 10 nucleotides matching TRBD2. This CDR3 has 12 amino acids. Germline V gives CDR1 MDHEN, CDR2 SYDVKM. The V segment lost 10 bases and the J segment 5 bases; nucleotides outside the gene matches: 4. The CDR3 sequence: CATAGGPETQYF. The CDR3 DNA reads as TGTGCCACAGCGGGAGGGCCGGAGACCCAGTACTTC.

The rearrangement links TRBV28 to TRBJ2-7; D ambiguous. V was shortened by 2 bases and J by 5 bases, with 10 bases between the two germline ends. CDR3 length: 13 residues. Germline CDR1 reads MDHEN; CDR2 reads SYDVKM. The CDR3 DNA sequence: TGTGCCAGCAGTTTAAGTTTAGGGCACGAGCAGTACTTC. This sequence encodes CASSLSLGHEQYF.

This clonotype was recorded many times. The V call is TRBV15, the J call TRBJ2-5, with 7 bases fitting TRBD2. CDR3 length: 14 residues. Looked up from germline, CDR1 is LNHNV and CDR2 is YYDKDF (reference sequence). V lost 3 bases, J lost 6 bases, and 7 bases stayed unmatched. The CDR3 bases are TGTGCCACCAGCAGCCTTGCGGGGGTCAAGACCCAGTACTTC. Translation gives CATSSLAGVKTQYF.

This clonotype has ten or more counts. The V and J genes are TRBV13 and TRBJ2-7; D may be TRBD1 (7 bases). The V gene's germline CDR1 is PRHDT and CDR2 FYEKMQ (reference sequence). This CDR3 region has 13 residues. Between the trimmed V and J ends, which lost 7 bases and 10 bases, there was a span of 20 bases. The CDR3 DNA follows: TGTGCCAGCACTAAGGGGGCGGGAACAGGACAGTACTTC. Translating gives CASTKGAGTGQYF.

The J gene is TRBJ1-5, the V gene TRBV28; D may be TRBD1 (6 bases). The germline V and J ends were trimmed by 5 bases and 1 base, with 15 bases remaining between them. The CDR3 covers 16 residues. CDR1 and CDR2 (germline): MDHEN, SYDVKM. The CDR3 region has the DNA TGTGCCAGCAGTACCGGACAGCTCGGCAGCAATCAGCCCCAGCATTTT. The encoded protein is CASSTGQLGSNQPQHF.

This clonotype was observed at least ten times. This chain connects TRBV7-9 to TRBJ2-5, with D unresolved. V was cut by 2 bases and J by 2 bases, with 18 bases left in between. CDR3 size: 17 residues. Germline V lookup: CDR1 SEHNR, CDR2 FQNEAQ (reference sequence). Here the CDR3 DNA reads TGTGCCAGCAGCTTATGGGTGATAAGTCGACTTCAAGAGACCCAGTACTTC. Its translation is CASSLWVISRLQETQYF. Full variable domain (missing parts from reference TRBV7-9 and TRBJ2-5): DTGVSQNPRHKITKRGQNVTFRCDPISEHNRLYWYRQTLGQGPEFLTYFQNEAQLEKSRLLSDRFSAERPKGSFSTLEIQRTEQGDSAMYLCASSLWVISRLQETQYFGPGTRLLVL.

The genes are TRBV6-1 and TRBJ1-5; no clear D gene. CDR3 length: 16 residues. The V and J ends lost 6 bases and 0 bases respectively, with 15 bases between them. Germline loops: CDR1 MNHNS, CDR2 SASEGT. CDR3 in amino acids: CASSSNVGNSNQPQHF. The CDR3 region has the DNA TGTGCCAGCAGCTCAAATGTGGGTAATAGCAATCAGCCCCAGCATTTT.

This clonotype was seen a few times. V gene TRBV28 combines with J gene TRBJ2-3; D unclear. V lost 5 bases and J lost 2, with 8 bases in between. This CDR3 comprises 13 residues. Germline values: CDR1 MDHEN, CDR2 SYDVKM. The CDR3 nucleotides are TGTGCCAGCAGTCGTCCTGTCACAGATACGCAGTATTTT. Protein: CASSRPVTDTQYF.

This clonotype was recorded many times. The chain uses TRBV11-1 and TRBJ1-3; 10 bases match TRBD1. CDR3 length equals 16 residues. Germline CDR1 reads SGHAT; CDR2 reads FQDESV (reference sequence). Trimming removed 6 bases from V and 2 bases from J; junction bases left unmatched: 7. In DNA, the CDR3 is TGTGCCAGCAGTGCTACTGGGACAGGGGCTGGAAACACCATATATTTT. Protein: CASSATGTGAGNTIYF.

This clonotype turned up a few times. The chain joins TRBV29-1 to TRBJ1-3; no reliable D call. The CDR3 has 13 amino acids. The germline V and J ends were trimmed by 4 bases and 3 bases, with 10 bases remaining between them. The germline V gene has CDR1 SQVTM and CDR2 ANQGSEA. The CDR3 here is CSVVFFLGNTIYF. CDR3 DNA sequence: TGCAGCGTTGTATTTTTTCTTGGAAACACCATATATTTT. Supplemented by reference TRBV29-1 and TRBJ1-3, the full variable domain reads SAVISQKPSRDICQRGTSLTIQCQVDSQVTMMFWYRQQPGQSLTLIATANQGSEATYESGFVIDKFPISRPNLTFSTLTVSNMSPEDSSIYLCSVVFFLGNTIYFGEGSWLTVV.

This clonotype was counted ten times or more. The chain couples TRBV19 to TRBJ1-1; 8 nucleotides line up with TRBD1. CDR3 length equals 14 residues. The germline gives CDR1 LNHDA, CDR2 SQIVND (reference sequence). V shed 11 bases and J 4 bases; nucleotides not matched to a gene: 12. The CDR3: CAGVSGGGGTEAFF. CDR3 in DNA: TGTGCCGGGGTATCAGGGGGCGGGGGCACTGAAGCTTTCTTT.

This clonotype has a count of ten or more. The rearrangement joins TRBV2 to TRBJ2-7, with 11 bases lining up with TRBD1. CDR1 and CDR2 from the germline V gene are SNHLY and FYNNEI. The CDR3 spans 13 residues. Trimming cost V 6 bases and J 5 bases; bases outside gene matches: 3. The CDR3: CASRGQGVDEQYF. DNA of the CDR3: TGTGCCAGCAGGGGACAGGGGGTTGACGAGCAGTACTTC.

This clonotype was found many times. The genes are TRBV6-2 or TRBV6-3 and TRBJ2-7, with D maybe TRBD1 (5 bases). The V and J ends lost 6 bases and 2 bases respectively, with 14 bases between them. Germline V gene data show CDR1 as MNHEY and CDR2 as SVGEGT. CDR3 length: 14 amino acids. The CDR3 reads CASSSHGQAYEQYF. The CDR3, as DNA: TGTGCCAGCAGCTCACATGGACAAGCCTACGAGCAGTACTTC.

This clonotype was counted a few times. The chain joins TRBV28 to TRBJ2-2, with 10 bases matching TRBD2. This CDR3 spans 21 amino acids. Per germline, CDR1 MDHEN and CDR2 SYDVKM. Trimming removed 4 bases from V and 1 base from J; junction bases left unmatched: 18. The CDR3 spells CASSSMTYSVLAGENTGELFF. The DNA of the CDR3 is TGTGCCAGCAGTTCCATGACCTACTCCGTGCTAGCGGGAGAGAACACCGGGGAGCTGTTTTTT.

There are many counts of this clonotype. V is TRBV18 and J is TRBJ2-7; D is possibly TRBD2 (5 bases). Between the trimmed V and J ends, which lost 3 bases and 3 bases, there was a span of 12 bases. Germline V gene sequence: CDR1 KGHSH, CDR2 LQKENI. CDR3 size: 14 residues. The CDR3 loop reads CASSPSEGVYEQYF. The CDR3 nucleotides are TGTGCCAGCTCACCTTCAGAGGGCGTCTACGAGCAGTACTTC.

Many counts were recorded for this clonotype. This sequence joins TRBV20-1 and TRBJ1-2; 9 bases are a match to TRBD1. Germline CDR1 is DFQATT and CDR2 is SNEGSKA (reference sequence). The CDR3 length is 15 residues. Germline trimming cut 0 bases from V and 7 bases from J; bases unmatched to any gene: 9. Written as DNA, the CDR3 is TGCAGTGCTAGAGACTGGGACAGGGACATGAGTGGCTACACCTTC. It encodes CSARDWDRDMSGYTF.

This clonotype appeared many times. J is TRBJ1-1 and V is TRBV6-5; 8 bases fit TRBD1. CDR1 is MNHEY, CDR2 SVGAGI, per germline. Losses at the gene ends were 0 bases for V and 1 base for J; bases not matched to a gene: 7. This CDR3 is built from 17 residues. CDR3 sequence reads: CASSYSGQGRKNTEAFF. The CDR3 nucleotides read TGTGCCAGCAGTTACTCTGGACAGGGACGGAAGAACACTGAAGCTTTCTTT.

This clonotype was counted at least ten times. The chain carries TRBV24-1 and TRBJ1-1; no reliable D call. Germline CDR1 is KGHDR and CDR2 is SFDVKD. The ends were cut back, 4 bases at V and 0 bases at J, with 5 bases in the middle. The CDR3 covers 13 residues. In nucleotides, the CDR3 is TGTGCCACCAGTGACAGGATGAACACTGAAGCTTTCTTT. It specifies CATSDRMNTEAFF.